This entry lists 28 T cell receptor beta chains sequenced from one sample in a study of metastatic and nonmetastatic thyroid tumors. Thyroid surgery had not been preceded by any treatment in any patient. Using MiXCR, TCRdb re-called clones from the PCR reads. The sample shows tens of thousands of clones, about 15% of them seen only once. The source material was blood. The source of these receptors is a female donor with papillary thyroid cancer or a benign thyroid nodule (not recorded which). Some clones in this sample may be carry-over from other donors' samples.

This clone was seen at least ten times. CDR3: CASSIAGGDYNEQFF. CDR3 coding DNA: TGTGCCAGTAGTATTGCGGGGGGGGACTACAATGAGCAGTTCTTC. The chain joins TRBV19 to TRBJ2-1; 9 bases are shared with TRBD2. V was clipped by 3 bases and J by 3 bases; unmatched bases: 3. The CDR3 extends over 15 amino acids. CDR1 and CDR2 (germline): LNHDA, SQIVND (reference sequence). The full variable domain, rest sourced from reference TRBV19 and TRBJ2-1, is DGGITQSPKYLFRKEGQNVTLSCEQNLNHDAMYWYRQDPGQGLRLIYYSQIVNDFQKGDIAEGYSVSREKKESFPLTVTSAQKNPTAFYLCASSIAGGDYNEQFFGPGTRLTVL.

At least ten counts were recorded for this clone. This rearrangement joins TRBV6-1 to TRBJ1-4, with a weak D call TRBD1 (5 bases). The CDR3 has 14 amino acids. CDR1 is MNHNS, CDR2 SASEGT, per germline. Trimming left V 5 bases short and J 8 bases short, with 15 bases between. This CDR3 is CASSSGLEGEKLFF. Written as DNA, the CDR3 is TGTGCCAGCAGTTCCGGCCTGGAGGGGGAAAAACTGTTTTTT.

This clone was counted at least ten times. This rearrangement joins TRBV12-3 or TRBV12-4 to TRBJ1-5, with D uncertain. This CDR3 region has 14 residues. V was cut by 1 base and J by 6 bases, with 10 bases left in between. Here the CDR3 DNA reads TGTGCCAGCAGTTTAGAGAGGGTTCCTCAGCCCCAGCATTTT. It codes for CASSLERVPQPQHF.

As to this clone: No conserved phenylalanine or tryptophan ends this CDR3, so it is likely a read error. This chain connects TRBV5-1 to TRBJ2-7; a weak D match, TRBD1 (5 bases). The CDR3 spans 11 residues. The V and J ends lost 2 bases and 9 bases respectively, with 9 bases between them. Germline CDR1 SGHRS, CDR2 YFSETQ. CDR3: CASSLTGLQYL. The DNA for the CDR3 is TGCGCCAGCAGCTTAACAGGTCTGCAGTACCTC.

This clone appeared a few times. V and J are TRBV28 and TRBJ2-5, with D possibly being TRBD2 (6 bases). CDR1 is MDHEN, CDR2 SYDVKM, per germline. The CDR3 covers 13 residues. The DNA of the CDR3 is TGTGAAAGCAGTTTGGGGACTCCGTCGACCCAGTACTTC. It encodes CESSLGTPSTQYF.

This clone was counted many times. The rearrangement joins TRBV24-1 to TRBJ1-5; D is possibly TRBD1 (6 bases). The CDR3 has 14 amino acids. Germline V gene data show CDR1 as KGHDR and CDR2 as SFDVKD. V was clipped by 1 base and J by 8 bases, with 11 bases between them. This CDR3 is CATSDFPNREPQHF. CDR3 DNA: TGTGCCACCAGTGATTTCCCTAACAGGGAGCCCCAGCATTTT.

This clone was seen ten or more times. The J gene is TRBJ2-7, the V gene TRBV20-1, with TRBD2 matching over 7 bases. The germline CDR1 and CDR2 sequences are DFQATT and SNEGSKA (reference sequence). This CDR3 is built from 12 residues. Germline trimming cut 5 bases from V and 2 bases from J; bases unmatched to any gene: 3. CDR3 sequence (DNA): TGCAGTGCTGGCGGGACTACCTACGAGCAGTACTTC. It specifies CSAGGTTYEQYF.

The table lists this clone with many counts. The V and J genes are TRBV5-5 and TRBJ2-7; a weak D match, TRBD1 (6 bases). V lost 0 bases and J lost 0, with 13 bases in between. CDR3 length: 16 residues. CDR1 is SGHKS and CDR2 is YYEKEE in the germline V gene (reference sequence). The CDR3 here is CASSLVFRDTSYEQYF. CDR3 in DNA: TGTGCCAGCAGCTTGGTTTTCCGGGACACCTCCTACGAGCAGTACTTC. The whole variable domain, filled in from reference TRBV5-5 and TRBJ2-7, reads DAGVTQSPTHLIKTRGQQVTLRCSPISGHKSVSWYQQVLGQGPQFIFQYYEKEERGRGNFPDRFSARQFPNYSSELNVNALLLGDSALYLCASSLVFRDTSYEQYFGPGTRLTVT.

This clone has a count of ten or more. This chain joins TRBV7-3 and TRBJ1-2; D not resolved. This CDR3 has 12 residues. Trimming cost V 5 bases and J 13 bases, with 17 bases left between them. CDR1 SGHTA and CDR2 FQGTGA come from the germline V gene. As DNA, the CDR3 is TGTGCCAGCAGCCCGTCGGACGGACCGTTCACCTTC. Residues: CASSPSDGPFTF.

This clone was recorded a few times. The chain joins TRBV6-5 to TRBJ1-2; no definite D call. This CDR3 region has 18 residues. The V end was cut by 4 bases, the J end by 3 bases, with 24 bases between. Germline V gene sequence: CDR1 MNHEY, CDR2 SVGAGI. CDR3 sequence: CASSCLNPGVMGYYGYTF. In nucleotides, the CDR3 is TGTGCCAGCAGTTGCCTAAACCCTGGAGTGATGGGCTACTATGGCTACACCTTC.

This clone was found many times. The chain carries TRBV19 and TRBJ1-1; 7 nucleotides line up with TRBD1. With 1 base clipped from V and 4 bases from J, the junction kept 3 bases outside the gene matches. The CDR3 loop spans 14 amino acids. Germline V gene lookup returns CDR1 LNHDA and CDR2 SQIVND (reference sequence). CDR3 DNA: TGTGCCAGTAGTATAGGGGGACAGCTCACTGAAGCTTTCTTT. Translating gives CASSIGGQLTEAFF.

This clone was found many times. The gene calls are TRBV19 and TRBJ1-1; 7 nucleotides match TRBD1. CDR1 is LNHDA and CDR2 is SQIVND in the germline V gene (reference sequence). The CDR3 extends over 14 amino acids. V gave up 5 bases and J gave up 5 bases; unmatched junction bases: 8. Here the CDR3 DNA reads TGTGCCAGTAGTGACAGGGCATCGGGTACTGAAGCTTTCTTT. Translating it yields CASSDRASGTEAFF.

Concerning this clone itself: With a much larger clone just one base away, this may be a read error. The chain links TRBV18 to TRBJ2-7; 7 nucleotides line up with TRBD1. The germline CDR1 and CDR2 sequences are KGHSH and LQKENI. V shed 6 bases and J 5 bases; nucleotides not matched to a gene: 19. The CDR3 loop spans 17 amino acids. The CDR3 is CASSQYGTVRAYDEQYF. CDR3 bases: TGTGCCAGCTCGCAGTACGGGACAGTCCGAGCCTACGACGAGCAGTACTTC. Using reference TRBV18 and TRBJ2-7 for the parts outside the CDR3, the full variable domain is NAGVMQNPRHLVRRRGQEARLRCSPMKGHSHVYWYRQLPEEGLKFMVYLQKENIIDESGMPKERFSAEFPKEGPSILRIQQVVRGDSAAYFCASSQYGTVRAYDEQYFGPGTRLTVT.

A word on this clone: This clone may be a read error of a much larger clone one base away. The rearrangement uses TRBV25-1 and TRBJ1-5, with 8 bases aligning to TRBD1. The CDR3 runs 15 residues. Per germline, CDR1 MGHDK and CDR2 SYGVNS. J gave up 3 bases and V 4 bases, and 5 bases lay outside the gene matches. CDR3 sequence: CASSADRGDNQPQHF. The CDR3 nucleotides read TGTGCCAGCAGTGCCGACAGGGGTGACAATCAGCCCCAGCATTTT. Variable domain in full (rest from reference TRBV25-1 and TRBJ1-5): EADIYQTPRYLVIGTGKKITLECSQTMGHDKMYWYQQDPGMELHLIHYSYGVNSTEKGDLSSESTVSRIRTEHFPLTLESARPSHTSQYLCASSADRGDNQPQHFGDGTRLSIL.

This clone showed up many times. The rearrangement links TRBV3-1 to TRBJ2-5; D might be TRBD2 (6 bases). The CDR3 runs 15 residues. The V end lost 1 base, the J end lost 4 bases, and 13 bases lay between the germline ends. Germline values: CDR1 LGHDT, CDR2 YNNKEL (reference sequence). This CDR3 is CASSQGVAERETQYF. As DNA, the CDR3 is TGTGCCAGCAGCCAAGGAGTAGCGGAGAGAGAGACCCAGTACTTC.

This clone has a count of ten or more. This chain uses TRBV7-2 with TRBJ1-6; TRBD1 matches at 8 bases. This CDR3 contains 13 residues. CDR1 and CDR2 from the germline V gene are SGHTA and FQGNSA. Unmatched junction bases numbered 3, after V lost 5 bases and J lost 9 bases. The CDR3 DNA sequence: TGTGCCAGCAGCGGACAGGGCGGTTCACCCCTCCACTTT. The encoded protein is CASSGQGGSPLHF.

Comments on this clone: One base away lies a much larger clone, so this may be a sequencing read error. Other DNA sequences within the sample encode an identical CDR3. V and J are TRBV30 and TRBJ1-5; D gene unclear. In germline, CDR1 is GTSNPN, CDR2 SVGIG (reference sequence). CDR3 length: 13 residues. This CDR3 is CAWSADLRQPQHF. The DNA of the CDR3 is TGCGCCTGGAGTGCCGACTTAAGGCAGCCCCAGCATTTT.

This clone was recorded at least ten times. The rearrangement links TRBV20-1 to TRBJ2-7; no firm D call. V was pared by 6 bases and J by 5 bases, with 17 bases between. The CDR3 is 13 amino acids. Germline CDR1 and CDR2: DFQATT and SNEGSKA (reference sequence). The CDR3 is CSANLRGPDEQYF. The CDR3 bases are TGCAGTGCGAATCTTCGTGGACCGGACGAGCAGTACTTC.

With respect to this clone: A read error is possible here, since a much larger clone lies one base away. At the DNA level, this CDR3 is encoded by other sequences in the same sample as well. The chain carries TRBV11-2 and TRBJ2-5; a weak D match, TRBD1 (6 bases). CDR1 and CDR2 from the germline V gene are SGHAT and FQNNGV. CDR3 length: 15 amino acids. V lost 4 bases, J lost 1 base, and 13 bases lay in between. In DNA, the CDR3 is TGTGCCAGCAGCTCCAGGGGTGAATCCCAAGAGACCCAGTACTTC. Residues: CASSSRGESQETQYF.

This clone was observed a few times. Other DNA sequences in the same sample also yield this CDR3. This chain links TRBV3-1 with TRBJ2-3; 10 bases are shared with TRBD1. Looked up from germline, CDR1 is LGHDT and CDR2 is YNNKEL (reference sequence). This CDR3 comprises 17 residues. Trimming removed 0 bases from V and 1 base from J; junction bases left unmatched: 4. In DNA form, the CDR3 reads TGTGCCAGCAGCCAAGATCCTGGGACAGGGGGCACAGATACGCAGTATTTT. Protein: CASSQDPGTGGTDTQYF.

At least ten counts were recorded for this clone. The rearrangement joins TRBV5-6 to TRBJ2-3; D remains unclear. The CDR3 is 15 residues long. With 0 bases removed from V and 2 bases from J, the gap between germline ends came to 10 bases. Germline-derived CDR1 and CDR2 are SGHDT and YYEEEE. CDR3 sequence: CASSLAPQSTDTQYF. CDR3 DNA: TGTGCCAGCAGCTTGGCTCCGCAGTCCACAGATACGCAGTATTTT. Filled out from reference TRBV5-6 and TRBJ2-3, the complete variable domain reads DAGVTQSPTHLIKTRGQQVTLRCSPKSGHDTVSWYQQALGQGPQFIFQYYEEEERQRGNFPDRFSGHQFPNYSSELNVNALLLGDSALYLCASSLAPQSTDTQYFGPGTRLTVL.

This clone was recorded at least ten times. The CDR3 protein is CASSQMASGGPGRAQYF. The CDR3 DNA reads as TGTGCCAGCAGCCAAATGGCTAGCGGGGGCCCTGGGAGGGCCCAGTACTTC. This chain links TRBV11-2 with TRBJ2-5; 10 nucleotides agree with TRBD2. In germline, CDR1 is SGHAT, CDR2 FQNNGV. V lost 5 bases and J lost 9; bases outside the gene matches: 18. The CDR3 contains 17 residues.

This clone has at least ten counts. This chain joins TRBV28 and TRBJ2-1; TRBD1 is a possible D gene (5 bases). The germline V and J ends were trimmed by 1 base and 2 bases, with 15 bases remaining between them. CDR3 length: 17 amino acids. Germline V gives CDR1 MDHEN, CDR2 SYDVKM. The CDR3 bases are TGTGCCAGCAGTTTATCGGTAAGGGGCGGCACCTACAATGAGCAGTTCTTC. It translates to CASSLSVRGGTYNEQFF.

The rearrangement joins TRBV7-8 to TRBJ2-6; 7 nucleotides align to TRBD2. The CDR3 loop spans 15 amino acids. Trimming at V came to 7 bases and at J to 2 bases, leaving 5 bases not matched to a gene. The germline V gene encodes CDR1 SGHVS and CDR2 FQNEAQ. CDR3 residues: CASMGGGAGANVLTF. CDR3 sequence (DNA): TGTGCCAGCATGGGGGGGGGGGCTGGGGCCAACGTCCTGACTTTC.

A remark on this clone: A much larger clonotype is one base distant, so this may be a read error. V and J are TRBV20-1 and TRBJ2-2; D is undetermined. The CDR3 consists of 13 residues. Germline CDR1 and CDR2: DFQATT and SNEGSKA (reference sequence). The CDR3 is CSARDGNTVELFF. The CDR3 DNA sequence: TGCAGTGCGAGAGACGGAAACACCGTGGAGCTGTTTTTT.

This clone was detected ten times or more. The same CDR3 arises from other DNA sequences in this sample as well. The chain is built from TRBV28 and TRBJ1-1, with D perhaps TRBD1 (6 bases). Germline V gives CDR1 MDHEN, CDR2 SYDVKM. This CDR3 is built from 12 residues. Trimming shortened V by 6 bases and J by 8 bases, and 13 bases separated the two germline ends. The CDR3 reads CASSLLGTEAFF. The CDR3 coding sequence is TGTGCCAGCAGCCTCCTCGGGACAGAAGCTTTCTTT.

At least ten counts were recorded for this clone. V is TRBV20-1 and J is TRBJ1-4; 7 bases align to TRBD1. The CDR3 is made up of 13 amino acids. Trimming took 5 bases from V and 7 from J; bases not matched to a gene: 7. Germline V gene data show CDR1 as DFQATT and CDR2 as SNEGSKA (reference sequence). The CDR3, as DNA: TGCAGTGCTTCTAGCCGACAGGGTGAAAAACTGTTTTTT. This gives the protein CSASSRQGEKLFF.

This clone came up a few times. One end of the junction fails to match germline, which may point to a read error. The chain has TRBV27 and TRBJ2-7; TRBD2 agrees at 8 bases. CDR1 is MNHEY, CDR2 SMNVEV, per germline (reference sequence). CDR3 size: 16 residues. The CDR3 nucleotides are TGTACCAGCAGTTCCACTAGCGGTGGGCCCCCCTACGAGCAGTACTTC. Protein product: CTSSSTSGGPPYEQYF.